The entry that follows covers one T cell receptor (beta chain) sequence. No antigen is known for it. V was shortened by 5 bases and J by 0 bases, with 8 bases between the two germline ends. This CDR3 region has 14 residues. Germline values: CDR1 MNHEY, CDR2 SVGAGI. This record comes from a study of post-analysis software for immune sequencing data. General study results and limits: Comparison of patients with controls showed five TRBV segments more frequent in patients, TRBV5-6, TRBV5-1 and TRBV20-1 among them.

Unique-molecular-identifier-tagged TCR beta cDNA libraries were used. MiXCR, applied by TCRdb to the PCR reads, yields one record per CDR3 protein. The table includes some 800,000 distinct CDR3 sequences, under 60% detected once. Sequenced: blood. The V gene is TRBV6-5, the J gene TRBJ1-3; TRBD1 might be the D (5 bases). The receptor was isolated from a girl between 10 and 17 years old with multiple sclerosis. The CDR3 region is CASSPDSSGNTIYF. The CDR3 nucleotides are TGTGCCAGCAGTCCTGACAGCTCTGGAAACACCATATATTTT.